The rows below give T cell receptor beta chains drawn from one sample of a study of shared clonotypes between healthy human individuals. Data came from immunoSEQ multiplex PCR; TCRdb stores just in-frame clones and leaves some out. Here the sample spans hundreds of thousands of clones, roughly 70% being singletons. What was sequenced was memory CD4+ T cells sorted from blood. These receptors all stem from a woman aged 25 to 45 in good health. The CDR3 runs from the conserved cysteine through the conserved F or W. Fields, in order: D gene, J gene, V gene, clone size, CDR3 protein, CDR3 DNA. D genes are given only for firm matches. Expanded clones get a size class; other rows say once, few or many, or leave the size out.

d_call: NA; j_call: TRBJ2-2; v_call: TRBV5-1; clone_size: NA; cdr3_aa: CASSFSGGDTGELFF; cdr3_nt: TGCGCCAGCAGCTTTAGCGGAGGGGACACCGGGGAGCTGTTTTTT
d_call: TRBD2; j_call: TRBJ2-4; v_call: TRBV4-1; clone_size: NA; cdr3_aa: CASSQLAVPAKNIQYF; cdr3_nt: TGCGCCAGCAGCCAACTAGCGGTGCCAGCCAAAAACATTCAGTACTTC
d_call: NA; j_call: TRBJ2-3; v_call: TRBV19; clone_size: NA; cdr3_aa: CASRLTSTDTQYF; cdr3_nt: TGTGCCAGTAGACTAACTAGCACAGATACGCAGTATTTT
d_call: NA; j_call: TRBJ2-1; v_call: TRBV27; clone_size: NA; cdr3_aa: CASSFFDRVAEQFF; cdr3_nt: TGTGCCAGCAGTTTTTTCGATAGGGTAGCTGAGCAGTTCTTC
d_call: NA; j_call: TRBJ2-3; v_call: TRBV10-2; clone_size: NA; cdr3_aa: CASSPFSTDTQYF; cdr3_nt: TGCGCCAGCAGCCCCTTTAGCACAGATACGCAGTATTTT
d_call: TRBD2; j_call: TRBJ2-3; v_call: TRBV9; clone_size: once; cdr3_aa: CASSSGLAGRPDTQYF; cdr3_nt: TGTGCCAGCAGCTCAGGACTAGCGGGGCGGCCCGATACGCAGTATTTT
d_call: TRBD1; j_call: TRBJ1-6; v_call: TRBV5-1; clone_size: many; cdr3_aa: CASSLQGNFYNSPLHF; cdr3_nt: TGCGCCAGCAGCTTACAGGGGAATTTTTATAATTCACCCCTCCACTTT
d_call: TRBD1; j_call: TRBJ1-2; v_call: TRBV19; clone_size: NA; cdr3_aa: CASTQDPGQGANYGYTF; cdr3_nt: TGTGCCAGTACCCAAGACCCGGGACAGGGGGCCAACTATGGCTACACCTTC
d_call: NA; j_call: TRBJ1-3; v_call: TRBV10-3; clone_size: NA; cdr3_aa: CAISRGDNSGNTIYF; cdr3_nt: TGTGCCATCAGCCGAGGGGACAACTCTGGAAACACCATATATTTT
d_call: TRBD2; j_call: TRBJ2-7; v_call: TRBV29-1; clone_size: few; cdr3_aa: CSVKDFSGTSGSYEQYF; cdr3_nt: TGCAGCGTCAAGGACTTCTCCGGGACTAGCGGGAGCTACGAGCAGTACTTC
d_call: NA; j_call: TRBJ2-3; v_call: TRBV21-1; clone_size: NA; cdr3_aa: CASSPWGGSTDTQYF; cdr3_nt: TGTGCCAGCAGCCCCTGGGGGGGCAGCACAGATACGCAGTATTTT
d_call: TRBD2; j_call: TRBJ2-1; v_call: TRBV2; clone_size: NA; cdr3_aa: CASSEGLPGPNEQFF; cdr3_nt: TGTGCCAGCAGTGAGGGACTACCGGGCCCCAATGAGCAGTTCTTC
d_call: NA; j_call: TRBJ2-3; v_call: TRBV5-1; clone_size: NA; cdr3_aa: CASSLLQGGIRGTDTQYF; cdr3_nt: TGCGCCAGCAGCTTGCTCCAGGGTGGGATTCGAGGCACAGATACGCAGTATTTT
d_call: TRBD2; j_call: TRBJ2-1; v_call: TRBV20-1; clone_size: NA; cdr3_aa: CGGTSWLEQFF; cdr3_nt: TGCGGGGGGACTAGCTGGCTTGAGCAGTTCTTC
d_call: TRBD1; j_call: TRBJ2-1; v_call: TRBV5-1; clone_size: NA; cdr3_aa: CASSSQGENEQFF; cdr3_nt: TGCGCCAGCAGCTCTCAGGGGGAGAATGAGCAGTTCTTC
d_call: TRBD1; j_call: TRBJ1-2; v_call: TRBV15; clone_size: NA; cdr3_aa: CATSRRGQAGYTF; cdr3_nt: TGTGCCACCAGCAGAAGGGGACAGGCGGGCTACACCTTC
d_call: NA; j_call: TRBJ2-5; v_call: TRBV5-4; clone_size: NA; cdr3_aa: CASGSQETQYF; cdr3_nt: TGTGCCAGCGGATCCCAAGAGACCCAGTACTTC
d_call: TRBD2; j_call: TRBJ2-1; v_call: TRBV28; clone_size: NA; cdr3_aa: CASSLTTSGTHNEQFF; cdr3_nt: TGTGCCAGCAGTTTAACGACTAGCGGGACCCACAATGAGCAGTTCTTC
d_call: NA; j_call: TRBJ1-4; v_call: TRBV28; clone_size: once; cdr3_aa: CASRGGWATNEKLFF; cdr3_nt: TGTGCCAGCAGGGGCGGGTGGGCAACTAATGAAAAACTGTTTTTT
d_call: NA; j_call: TRBJ2-3; v_call: TRBV20-1; clone_size: NA; cdr3_aa: CSADSTDTQYF; cdr3_nt: TGCAGTGCGGACAGCACAGATACGCAGTATTTT
d_call: TRBD2; j_call: TRBJ2-7; v_call: TRBV7-2; clone_size: NA; cdr3_aa: CASSLRAGTSEQYF; cdr3_nt: TGTGCCAGCAGCCTGAGAGCGGGAACGTCCGAGCAGTACTTC
d_call: NA; j_call: TRBJ2-1; v_call: TRBV6-1; clone_size: NA; cdr3_aa: CALGRDLTFWEQFF; cdr3_nt: TGTGCCTTGGGTAGGGACTTGACATTCTGGGAGCAGTTCTTC
d_call: TRBD2; j_call: TRBJ2-7; v_call: TRBV10-1; clone_size: few; cdr3_aa: CASSESSAGGPGEQYF; cdr3_nt: TGCGCCAGCAGTGAGTCTTCAGCGGGAGGACCAGGCGAGCAGTACTTC
d_call: NA; j_call: TRBJ1-1; v_call: TRBV14; clone_size: NA; cdr3_aa: CASSHEVNTEAFF; cdr3_nt: TGTGCCAGCAGCCATGAGGTCAACACTGAAGCTTTCTTT
d_call: NA; j_call: TRBJ2-7; v_call: TRBV2; clone_size: NA; cdr3_aa: CAGGWDGDYEQYF; cdr3_nt: TGTGCCGGGGGCTGGGACGGGGACTACGAGCAGTACTTC
d_call: NA; j_call: TRBJ2-7; v_call: TRBV2; clone_size: once; cdr3_aa: CASVPDEITEQYF; cdr3_nt: TGTGCCAGTGTGCCCGACGAAATAACAGAGCAGTACTTC
d_call: NA; j_call: TRBJ1-1; v_call: TRBV19; clone_size: NA; cdr3_aa: CASSSTGTQNTEAFF; cdr3_nt: TGTGCCAGTAGTTCTACCGGGACACAGAACACTGAAGCTTTCTTT
d_call: NA; j_call: TRBJ2-5; v_call: TRBV9; clone_size: NA; cdr3_aa: CASSSREGGETQYF; cdr3_nt: TGTGCCAGCAGCTCTCGAGAGGGAGGAGAGACCCAGTACTTC
d_call: NA; j_call: TRBJ2-5; v_call: TRBV7-8; clone_size: once; cdr3_aa: CASSLVSLQETQYF; cdr3_nt: TGTGCCAGCAGCTTAGTCTCGCTCCAAGAGACCCAGTACTTC
d_call: NA; j_call: TRBJ2-6; v_call: TRBV18; clone_size: few; cdr3_aa: CASSQRTPDSGANVLTF; cdr3_nt: TGTGCCAGCTCGCAAAGGACACCTGACTCTGGGGCCAACGTCCTGACTTTC
d_call: NA; j_call: TRBJ1-5; v_call: TRBV19; clone_size: NA; cdr3_aa: CASRKADEVRNQPQHF; cdr3_nt: TGTGCCAGTAGAAAAGCCGACGAAGTACGCAATCAGCCCCAGCATTTT
d_call: NA; j_call: TRBJ1-2; v_call: TRBV5-1; clone_size: NA; cdr3_aa: CASSLGPSGTNYGYTF; cdr3_nt: TGCGCCAGCAGCTTGGGCCCTTCAGGGACTAACTATGGCTACACCTTC
d_call: NA; j_call: TRBJ2-7; v_call: TRBV2; clone_size: NA; cdr3_aa: CAIGGDSFYEQYF; cdr3_nt: TGTGCCATTGGGGGAGACAGCTTTTACGAGCAGTACTTC
d_call: TRBD2; j_call: TRBJ2-3; v_call: TRBV7-2; clone_size: few; cdr3_aa: CASSLAGGSSTDTQYF; cdr3_nt: TGTGCCAGCAGCTTAGCCGGCGGGAGCAGCACAGATACGCAGTATTTT
d_call: NA; j_call: TRBJ2-7; v_call: TRBV27; clone_size: few; cdr3_aa: CASRPQWVAAYEQYF; cdr3_nt: TGTGCCAGCAGACCTCAATGGGTCGCAGCCTACGAGCAGTACTTC
d_call: NA; j_call: TRBJ2-3; v_call: TRBV6-6; clone_size: NA; cdr3_aa: CASRRAGGTDTQYF; cdr3_nt: TGTGCCAGCAGGAGGGCAGGGGGCACAGATACGCAGTATTTT
d_call: TRBD1; j_call: TRBJ1-1; v_call: TRBV7-9; clone_size: once; cdr3_aa: CASSLSGGLVTEAFF; cdr3_nt: TGTGCCAGCAGCTTATCAGGGGGTTTAGTGACTGAAGCTTTCTTT
d_call: NA; j_call: TRBJ1-1; v_call: TRBV30; clone_size: NA; cdr3_aa: CALGRANTEAFF; cdr3_nt: TGTGCCTTAGGTCGGGCGAACACTGAAGCTTTCTTT
d_call: NA; j_call: TRBJ1-5; v_call: TRBV30; clone_size: NA; cdr3_aa: CAWSVTFQPQHF; cdr3_nt: TGTGCCTGGAGTGTAACCTTCCAGCCCCAGCATTTT
d_call: TRBD2; j_call: TRBJ2-1; v_call: TRBV27; clone_size: NA; cdr3_aa: CASRKGLAGVGEQFF; cdr3_nt: TGTGCCAGCAGAAAGGGACTAGCGGGAGTCGGGGAGCAGTTCTTC
d_call: NA; j_call: TRBJ2-7; v_call: TRBV5-1; clone_size: once; cdr3_aa: CASSLDRGGLEQYF; cdr3_nt: TGCGCCAGCAGCTTGGACAGGGGGGGACTCGAGCAGTACTTC
d_call: TRBD2; j_call: TRBJ2-3; v_call: TRBV6-4; clone_size: NA; cdr3_aa: CASRQLAGTDTQYF; cdr3_nt: TGTGCCAGCAGGCAACTAGCGGGCACAGATACGCAGTATTTT
d_call: TRBD1; j_call: TRBJ2-5; v_call: TRBV18; clone_size: NA; cdr3_aa: CASSPTGVGETQYF; cdr3_nt: TGTGCCAGCTCACCCACAGGGGTGGGAGAGACCCAGTACTTC
d_call: NA; j_call: TRBJ1-1; v_call: TRBV14; clone_size: NA; cdr3_aa: CASSQMGVVTEAFF; cdr3_nt: TGTGCCAGCAGCCAAATGGGGGTCGTCACTGAAGCTTTCTTT
d_call: NA; j_call: TRBJ2-7; v_call: TRBV15; clone_size: NA; cdr3_aa: CATSRELAPGNSYEQYF; cdr3_nt: TGTGCCACCAGCAGAGAACTAGCCCCGGGGAATTCCTACGAGCAGTACTTC